One and the same sample provided the 2 T cell receptor beta chains below, sequenced in a study of blood T cell repertoires in COVID-19. This table comes from immunoSEQ multiplex PCR, and its TCRdb copy is limited to in-frame clones, with some not included. The data hold 330,000 or so clones, with about 91% observed a single time. Sequences were obtained from peripheral blood. The source is a young man with COVID-19, enrolled during active disease.

This chain links TRBV19 with TRBJ1-1, with D perhaps TRBD1 (5 bases). The CDR3 totals 15 residues. Germline CDR1 LNHDA, CDR2 SQIVND (reference sequence). Trimming cost V 1 base and J 0 bases, with 9 bases left between them. CDR3 sequence: CASSIGRGMNTEAFF. The CDR3 coding sequence is TGTGCCAGTAGTATAGGGAGGGGAATGAACACTGAAGCTTTCTTT.

V is TRBV4-3 and J is TRBJ2-7; 9 bases map to TRBD2. The length of the CDR3 is 14 residues. V shed 1 base, J shed 3 bases, and the junction held 1 base outside the gene matches. CDR1 and CDR2 from the germline V gene are LGHNA and YSLEER. CDR3 nucleotide sequence: TGCGCCAGCAGCCAAGGACTAGCGGTCTACGAGCAGTACTTC. Encoded protein: CASSQGLAVYEQYF.